The clone carrying this TCR beta chain was counted a few times. This record belongs to a study of blood T cell repertoires in COVID-19. Background on the study: Samples came from the United States, Italy and Spain, spanning acute and convalescent COVID-19.

The assay was immunoSEQ multiplex PCR, and TCRdb's table has in-frame clones only and misses some. This table holds 250,000 or so clones, 88% found once. In germline, CDR1 is SGHTS, CDR2 YDEGEE. V gave up 2 bases and J gave up 6 bases; unmatched junction bases: 6. This CDR3 is 14 amino acids long. The chain employs TRBV5-8 and TRBJ2-7, with 9 bases that match TRBD2. The receptor was derived from a woman aged 25 to 39 with acute or convalescent COVID-19. Material: peripheral blood. The CDR3 DNA reads as TGTGCCAGCAGCTTTGCGGGAGGGCCGTTCGAGCAGTACTTC. This translates into CASSFAGGPFEQYF.